A single sample gave rise to the 7 T cell receptor beta chains below, sequenced in a study of T cell responses to AZD1222 COVID-19 vaccine. TCRdb keeps only in-frame clones here, not all; method: immunoSEQ multiplex PCR. The data show some 190,000 clones, with roughly 88% seen just once and over 6% held by the top ten. Sequenced material: peripheral blood, taken on day 0 of AZD1222 vaccination. These receptors were obtained from an adult in good health.

The CDR3 is CASSYRSSGTQYF. CDR3 DNA sequence: TGTGCCAGCAGCTACAGATCGTCGGGCACCCAGTACTTC. This rearrangement joins TRBV16 to TRBJ2-5; unclear D gene. V was shortened by 5 bases and J by 8 bases, with 15 bases between the two germline ends. Germline V gives CDR1 KGHSY, CDR2 FQNENV. This CDR3 is 13 amino acids long.

This rearrangement joins TRBV30 to TRBJ1-2; tentative D call: TRBD1 (6 bases). This CDR3 is 12 amino acids long. In germline, CDR1 is GTSNPN, CDR2 SVGIG (reference sequence). The DNA for the CDR3 is TGTGCTGGGGATTGGGGGCCGAGTGGCTACACCTTC. It codes for CAGDWGPSGYTF.

V is TRBV4-3 and J is TRBJ2-1, with 12 bases matching TRBD1. The CDR3 contains 16 residues. Germline CDR1 is LGHNA and CDR2 is YSLEER. The trim removed 6 bases at V and 2 bases at J, leaving 5 bases unmatched. The CDR3 region is CASSGTGGIAYNEQFF. DNA for the CDR3: TGCGCCAGCAGTGGGACAGGGGGCATCGCCTACAATGAGCAGTTCTTC.

This clone was counted once. J is TRBJ2-7 and V is TRBV6-5; 12 bases agree with TRBD2. The CDR3 length is 16 residues. Trimming removed 2 bases from V and 4 bases from J; junction bases left unmatched: 6. Looked up from germline, CDR1 is MNHEY and CDR2 is SVGAGI. The CDR3 nucleotides read TGTGCCAGCAGTTACGGTAGAACTAGCGGGGGGTACGAGCAGTACTTC. This translates into CASSYGRTSGGYEQYF.

The chain recombines TRBV7-2 with TRBJ2-1; D is possibly TRBD2 (7 bases). Trimming took 4 bases from V and 4 from J, leaving 26 bases between them. The CDR3 spans 19 residues. From germline, CDR1 is SGHTA and CDR2 FQGNSA. The CDR3 reads CASSSGAGLVPVGYNEQFF. CDR3 coding DNA: TGTGCCAGCAGCTCAGGGGCCGGACTAGTTCCGGTCGGATACAATGAGCAGTTCTTC.

V gene TRBV5-4 combines with J gene TRBJ2-5; D not certain. CDR3 length equals 12 residues. The germline V and J ends were trimmed by 0 bases and 4 bases, with 4 bases remaining between them. Germline lookup yields CDR1 SGHNT and CDR2 YYREEE (reference sequence). The CDR3 nucleotides are TGTGCCAGCAGCTTGGGAAGAGAGACCCAGTACTTC. Translated: CASSLGRETQYF.

This clone was seen only a few times. The chain couples TRBV18 to TRBJ1-2; D remains unclear. Looked up from germline, CDR1 is KGHSH and CDR2 is LQKENI. This CDR3 region has 13 residues. V was clipped by 0 bases and J by 4 bases, with 6 bases between them. DNA of the CDR3: TGTGCCAGCTCACCACCAGGGTCCTATGGCTACACCTTC. Its protein product is CASSPPGSYGYTF. Together with reference TRBV18 and TRBJ1-2, the CDR3 gives the full variable domain: NAGVMQNPRHLVRRRGQEARLRCSPMKGHSHVYWYRQLPEEGLKFMVYLQKENIIDESGMPKERFSAEFPKEGPSILRIQQVVRGDSAAYFCASSPPGSYGYTFGSGTRLTVV.